This record concerns one TCR beta chain sequence. Original processing notes: Scientists estimated how many nucleated cells there were by amplifying reference gene primers. Sequencing used immunoSEQ multiplex PCR; TCRdb keeps in-frame clones, though not all of them. D and trimming were read from the DNA, whereas the V and J calls and clone size are those reported in that table. The sample lists 170,000 or so clones; around 84% were seen once. After removal of 3 bases from V and 8 bases from J, the junction contained 9 bases not matched to a gene. From germline, CDR1 is GTSNPN and CDR2 SVGIG (reference sequence). This CDR3 has 13 amino acids. The data stem from a study of blood T cell repertoires in COVID-19. Study-wide background: COVID-19 samples collected from the United States, Italy and Spain covered acute and convalescent phases. T cells, B-cell-depleted T cells, or PBMCs supplied cDNA or gDNA.

The TCR was taken from a man aged 45-65 years with active or convalescent COVID-19. Specimen: peripheral blood. The chain is built from TRBV30 and TRBJ1-2; TRBD1 matches 7 bases. The CDR3 is CAWRLGQAAGYTF. In DNA form, the CDR3 reads TGTGCCTGGAGACTTGGACAGGCAGCGGGCTACACCTTC.